The 10 T cell receptor beta chains presented below share a single source sample, sequenced in a study of blood T cell repertoires in COVID-19. Assay: immunoSEQ multiplex PCR; the TCRdb copy retains only in-frame clones and omits some. The data hold approximately 12,000 clones, with about three quarters observed a single time. Sequencing used peripheral blood. The receptors were sampled from a human donor in a cohort sampled during active COVID-19.

V and J are TRBV7-2 and TRBJ2-7, with D hard to call. The V gene lost 6 bases and the J gene lost 1 base, with 7 bases spanning the gap. Germline V CDR1 and CDR2: SGHTA, FQGNSA. This CDR3 spans 12 amino acids. CDR3 nucleotides: TGTGCCAGCAGTTTGAGATCCTACGAGCAGTACTTC. As protein: CASSLRSYEQYF.

V is TRBV29-1 and J is TRBJ1-1; 7 positions agree with TRBD1. The CDR3 has 15 amino acids. The germline gives CDR1 SQVTM, CDR2 ANQGSEA. The ends lost 4 bases at V and 4 bases at J; junction bases unmatched: 12. The CDR3 bases are TGCAGCGTTGTTTGGGCAGGGGGTCGGGGCACTGAAGCTTTCTTT. This encodes CSVVWAGGRGTEAFF.

The chain is built from TRBV7-2 and TRBJ2-5; 8 bases are shared with TRBD1. After removal of 0 bases from V and 5 bases from J, the junction contained 5 bases not matched to a gene. This CDR3 region has 15 residues. CDR1 and CDR2 (germline): SGHTA, FQGNSA. The CDR3 region has the DNA TGTGCCAGCAGCTTAGCTATGACAGGGGTGGAGACCCAGTACTTC. It yields the protein CASSLAMTGVETQYF.

The chain joins TRBV10-3 to TRBJ2-2; TRBD2 matches 12 bases. V dropped 5 bases and J dropped 4; count of bases not matched to a gene: 2. Germline-derived CDR1 and CDR2 are ENHRY and SYGVKD. There are 15 residues in the CDR3. The CDR3: CAISLAGGGTGELFF. As DNA, the CDR3 is TGTGCCATCAGTCTAGCGGGAGGGGGCACCGGGGAGCTGTTTTTT.

By sample fraction, this clone is medium-sized. This chain links TRBV4-3 with TRBJ1-2; possible D gene TRBD1, 6 bases. The CDR3 is 17 amino acids. Trimming cost V 0 bases and J 2 bases, with 16 bases left between them. Germline V CDR1 and CDR2: LGHNA, YSLEER. CDR3 DNA sequence: TGCGCCAGCAGCCAAGAAGCCGCCCCCAGGGGCAACTATGGCTACACCTTC. Translation gives CASSQEAAPRGNYGYTF.

The chain couples TRBV9 to TRBJ2-5, with 13 bases that match TRBD2. After removal of 0 bases from V and 4 bases from J, the junction contained 12 bases not matched to a gene. The CDR3 runs 19 residues. Germline V CDR1 and CDR2: SGDLS, YYNGEE. As DNA, the CDR3 is TGTGCCAGCAGCGTAGGCACCCAACCGGGACTAGCGGGGCCAGAGACCCAGTACTTC. This encodes CASSVGTQPGLAGPETQYF.

The chain couples TRBV2 to TRBJ2-7, with D unclear. Per germline, CDR1 SNHLY and CDR2 FYNNEI. The V end lost 4 bases, the J end lost 6 bases, and 16 bases lay between the germline ends. This CDR3 comprises 14 residues. The CDR3 spells CASSARLVPPEQYF. The CDR3 nucleotides read TGTGCCAGCAGTGCCCGGCTAGTACCCCCCGAGCAGTACTTC.

This clone occurred a few times. The rearrangement uses TRBV2 and TRBJ2-4; D is undetermined. V lost 6 bases and J lost 1, with 13 bases in between. The germline CDR1 and CDR2 sequences are SNHLY and FYNNEI. The CDR3 sequence is 15 residues long. CDR3 in DNA: TGTGCCAGCAGCGCCCTAAACTGGGCCAAAAACATTCAGTACTTC. It specifies CASSALNWAKNIQYF.

The chain employs TRBV28 and TRBJ2-7, with 9 bases fitting TRBD1. The CDR3 is 14 residues long. Germline CDR1 MDHEN, CDR2 SYDVKM. With 7 bases clipped from V and 0 bases from J, the junction kept 4 bases outside the gene matches. The CDR3, as DNA: TGTGCCAGCAATGGACAGGGGAGCTCCTACGAGCAGTACTTC. Translated: CASNGQGSSYEQYF.

The V and J genes are TRBV12-5 and TRBJ2-7; D is possibly TRBD1 (5 bases). CDR1 and CDR2 from the germline V gene are LGHNT and FRNRAP. CDR3 length equals 13 residues. V lost 6 bases and J 3 bases, leaving 12 bases between the germline ends. The CDR3 is CASGPGRDYEQYF. The DNA for the CDR3 is TGTGCTAGTGGACCCGGCAGGGACTACGAGCAGTACTTC.